This T cell receptor (beta chain) derives from a study of vaccination and CD4 T cells after COVID-19. Study-level background: Sampling that followed vaccination took place a median approximately 76 days after dose two, within a range of 14 to 241. The authors used overlapping spike peptides from SARS-CoV-2, HCoV-NL63, HCoV-OC43 and HCoV-229E to stimulate cells.

Sequencing of cultured CD4+ T cell DNA used the Oncomine TCR Beta short-read assay. Genomic DNA extraction was carried out from cultured CD4+ T cells. TCRdb re-derived calls from the PCR reads in MiXCR, one entry per CDR3 protein. The sample records 15,000 to 20,000 distinct CDR3 sequences, about 61% being singletons. This clonotype is a singleton in its sample. Its target is not known. This sample's treatment: roughly 11-day PBMC culture with coronavirus spike peptide pools or control peptides (ViraFEST assay). General study results and limits: Convalescent patients' median share of reactive clones seen only post-vaccination was about 87%.

The CDR3 contains 20 residues. Germline V gene sequence: CDR1 MNHEY, CDR2 SVGEGT. Trimming cost V 2 bases and J 5 bases; bases outside gene matches: 16. The source is a human donor who had recovered from COVID-19. The specimen was CD4+ T cells from blood, cultured in vitro. V and J are TRBV6-2 or TRBV6-3 and TRBJ2-7; TRBD2 matches at 15 bases. The CDR3 reads CASSYPSPGLAGGSRNEQYF. As DNA, the CDR3 is TGTGCCAGCAGTTACCCTTCCCCGGGACTAGCGGGAGGCTCAAGGAACGAGCAGTACTTC.